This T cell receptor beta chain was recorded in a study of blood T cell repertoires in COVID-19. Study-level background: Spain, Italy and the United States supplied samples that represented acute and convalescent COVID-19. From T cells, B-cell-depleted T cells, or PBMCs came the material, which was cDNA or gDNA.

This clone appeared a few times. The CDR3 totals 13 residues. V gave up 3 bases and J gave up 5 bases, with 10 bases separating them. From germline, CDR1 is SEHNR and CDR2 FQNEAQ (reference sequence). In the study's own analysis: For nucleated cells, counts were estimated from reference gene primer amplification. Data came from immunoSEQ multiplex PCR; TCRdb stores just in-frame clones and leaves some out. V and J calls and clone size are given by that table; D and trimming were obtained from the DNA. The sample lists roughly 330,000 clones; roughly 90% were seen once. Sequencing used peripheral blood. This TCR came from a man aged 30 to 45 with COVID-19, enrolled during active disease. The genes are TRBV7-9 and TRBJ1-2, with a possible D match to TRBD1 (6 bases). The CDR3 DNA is TGTGCCAGCAGCTTCGACAGGCGGTATGGCTACACCTTC. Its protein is CASSFDRRYGYTF.